This is a list of T cell receptor beta chains from one sample in a study of cytomegalovirus exposure and HLA in healthy donors. Here immunoSEQ multiplex PCR was the method, and the copy in TCRdb shows in-frame clones only, minus some. There are about 130,000 clones in the sample; roughly four fifths occur only once, and over 3.5% lies in the top ten. The sequencing sample was made of PBMCs. The receptors here all came from a woman between 45 and 65 years old in good health and CMV-seropositive. Both conserved end residues are part of each CDR3. Fields, in order: J gene, clone size, D gene, V gene, CDR3 protein, CDR3 DNA. A D gene is named only where the DNA matches it firmly. Some rows mark clone size as missing; the rest say once, few, many or name a class of expanded clone.

J gene: TRBJ1-2; clone size: -; D gene: TRBD1; V gene: TRBV5-1; CDR3 protein: CASSSDRANGYTF; CDR3 DNA: TGCGCCAGCAGCTCTGACAGGGCCAATGGCTACACCTTC
J gene: TRBJ2-7; clone size: -; D gene: TRBD1; V gene: TRBV19; CDR3 protein: CASRQPGQSYEQYF; CDR3 DNA: TGTGCCAGTAGGCAACCGGGACAGTCCTACGAGCAGTACTTC
J gene: TRBJ2-7; clone size: -; D gene: -; V gene: TRBV19; CDR3 protein: CASSPGRGRYEQYF; CDR3 DNA: TGTGCCAGTAGTCCCGGGAGAGGGCGGTACGAGCAGTACTTC
J gene: TRBJ1-5; clone size: once; D gene: -; V gene: TRBV6-1; CDR3 protein: CASVPSRATKQPQHF; CDR3 DNA: TGTGCCAGTGTTCCCTCCAGGGCAACCAAACAGCCCCAGCATTTT
J gene: TRBJ2-3; clone size: -; D gene: TRBD1; V gene: TRBV2; CDR3 protein: CASRKSTGTTISGTQYF; CDR3 DNA: TGTGCCAGCAGGAAATCGACAGGGACAACCATATCCGGTACGCAGTATTTT
J gene: TRBJ2-3; clone size: -; D gene: -; V gene: TRBV19; CDR3 protein: CASSIDNGVSDTQYF; CDR3 DNA: TGTGCCAGTAGTATAGACAACGGGGTGTCAGATACGCAGTATTTT
J gene: TRBJ1-4; clone size: once; D gene: -; V gene: TRBV6-5; CDR3 protein: CASSYSLNPRGEKLFF; CDR3 DNA: TGTGCCAGCAGTTACTCGTTAAACCCAAGGGGTGAAAAACTGTTTTTT
J gene: TRBJ1-5; clone size: many; D gene: -; V gene: TRBV2; CDR3 protein: CASSAQQGGNQPQHF; CDR3 DNA: TGTGCCAGCAGTGCCCAACAGGGCGGCAATCAGCCCCAGCATTTT
J gene: TRBJ1-6; clone size: -; D gene: -; V gene: TRBV27; CDR3 protein: CASKGGSYNSPLHF; CDR3 DNA: TGTGCCAGCAAAGGGGGCTCCTATAATTCACCCCTCCACTTT
J gene: TRBJ1-5; clone size: -; D gene: TRBD1; V gene: TRBV4-2; CDR3 protein: CASSQIGQGSNQPQHF; CDR3 DNA: TGTGCCAGCAGCCAGATCGGACAGGGGAGCAATCAGCCCCAGCATTTT
J gene: TRBJ2-7; clone size: -; D gene: TRBD1; V gene: TRBV2; CDR3 protein: CASRQGVYEQYF; CDR3 DNA: TGTGCCAGCCGCCAGGGGGTCTACGAGCAGTACTTC
J gene: TRBJ1-1; clone size: -; D gene: -; V gene: TRBV6-6; CDR3 protein: CASKANTEAFF; CDR3 DNA: TGTGCCAGCAAAGCGAACACTGAAGCTTTCTTT
J gene: TRBJ2-2; clone size: -; D gene: -; V gene: TRBV19; CDR3 protein: CASSFGGNTGELFF; CDR3 DNA: TGTGCCAGTAGCTTTGGAGGGAACACCGGGGAGCTGTTTTTT
J gene: TRBJ2-7; clone size: once; D gene: -; V gene: TRBV4-2; CDR3 protein: CASSSLGGYEQYF; CDR3 DNA: TGTGCCAGCAGCTCTCTCGGGGGCTACGAGCAGTACTTC
J gene: TRBJ2-3; clone size: once; D gene: -; V gene: TRBV15; CDR3 protein: CATSRVDRKEGQYF; CDR3 DNA: TGTGCCACCAGCAGGGTAGACAGGAAAGAGGGGCAGTATTTT